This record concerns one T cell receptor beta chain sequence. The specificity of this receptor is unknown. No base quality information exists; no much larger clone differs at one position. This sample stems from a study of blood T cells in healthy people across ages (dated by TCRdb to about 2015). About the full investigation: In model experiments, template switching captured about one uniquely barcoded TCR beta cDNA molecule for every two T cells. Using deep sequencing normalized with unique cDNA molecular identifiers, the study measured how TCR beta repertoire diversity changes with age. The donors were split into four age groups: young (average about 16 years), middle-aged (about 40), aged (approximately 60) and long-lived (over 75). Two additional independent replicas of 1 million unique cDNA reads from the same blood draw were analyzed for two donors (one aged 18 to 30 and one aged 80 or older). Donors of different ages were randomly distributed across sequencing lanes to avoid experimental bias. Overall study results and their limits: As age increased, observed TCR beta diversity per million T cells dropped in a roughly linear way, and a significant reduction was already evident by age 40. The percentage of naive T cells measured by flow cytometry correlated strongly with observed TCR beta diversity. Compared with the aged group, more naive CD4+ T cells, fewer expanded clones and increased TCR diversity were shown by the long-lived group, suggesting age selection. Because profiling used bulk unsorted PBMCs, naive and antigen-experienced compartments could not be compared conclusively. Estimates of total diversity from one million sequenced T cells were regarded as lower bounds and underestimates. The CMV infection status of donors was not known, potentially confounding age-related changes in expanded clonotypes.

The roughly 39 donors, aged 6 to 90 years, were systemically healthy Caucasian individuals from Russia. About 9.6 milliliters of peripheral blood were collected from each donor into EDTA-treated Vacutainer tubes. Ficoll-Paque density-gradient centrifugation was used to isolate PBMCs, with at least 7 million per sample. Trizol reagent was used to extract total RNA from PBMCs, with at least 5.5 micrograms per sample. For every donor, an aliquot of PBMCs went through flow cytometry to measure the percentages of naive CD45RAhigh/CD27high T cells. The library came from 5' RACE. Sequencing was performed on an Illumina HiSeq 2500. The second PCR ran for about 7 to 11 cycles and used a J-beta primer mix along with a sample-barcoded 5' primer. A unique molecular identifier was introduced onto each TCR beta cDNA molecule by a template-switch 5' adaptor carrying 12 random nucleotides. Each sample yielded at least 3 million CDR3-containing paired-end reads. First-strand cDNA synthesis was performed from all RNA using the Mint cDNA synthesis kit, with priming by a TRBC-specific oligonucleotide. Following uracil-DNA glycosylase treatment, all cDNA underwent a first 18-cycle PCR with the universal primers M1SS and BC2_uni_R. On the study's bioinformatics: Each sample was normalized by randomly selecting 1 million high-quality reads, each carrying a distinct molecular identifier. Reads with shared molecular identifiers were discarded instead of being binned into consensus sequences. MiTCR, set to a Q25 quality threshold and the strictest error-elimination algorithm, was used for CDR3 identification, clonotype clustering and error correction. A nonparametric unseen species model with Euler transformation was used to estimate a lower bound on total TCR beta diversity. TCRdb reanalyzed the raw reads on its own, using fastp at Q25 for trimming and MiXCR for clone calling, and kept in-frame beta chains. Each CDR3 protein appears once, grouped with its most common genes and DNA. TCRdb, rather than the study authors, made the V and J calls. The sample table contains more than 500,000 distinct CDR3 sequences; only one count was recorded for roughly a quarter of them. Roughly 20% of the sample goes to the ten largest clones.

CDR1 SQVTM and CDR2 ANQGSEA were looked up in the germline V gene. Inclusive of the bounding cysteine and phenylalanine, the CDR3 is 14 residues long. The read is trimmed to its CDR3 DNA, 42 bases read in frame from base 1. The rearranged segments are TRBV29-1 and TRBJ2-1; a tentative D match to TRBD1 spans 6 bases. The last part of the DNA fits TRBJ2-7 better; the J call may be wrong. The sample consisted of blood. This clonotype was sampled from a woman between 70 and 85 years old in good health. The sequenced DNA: TGCAGCGTTGATCCCACAGGGAAAGGGTACGAGCAGTACTTC. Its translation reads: CSVDPTGKGYEQYF.